A selection of T cell receptor beta chains follows, all from one sample in a study of blood T cell repertoires in COVID-19. Sequencing used immunoSEQ multiplex PCR; TCRdb keeps in-frame clones, though not all of them. The sample includes around 200,000 clones, roughly 80% of them seen just once. The sequenced sample was PBMCs or T cells enriched from blood (not recorded which). These receptors all come from a woman between 25 and 40 years old who had recovered from COVID-19. CDR3s include the opening cysteine and the closing phenylalanine or tryptophan. Each record gives: V gene, clone size, J gene, D gene, CDR3 DNA, CDR3 protein. D genes are given only for firm matches. Only part of the rows carry a size: once, few, many, or a class if the clone is expanded.

>TRBV7-7|-|TRBJ1-4|-
TGTGCTAGCAGCTTAGGGACTCGTAATGAAAAACTGTTTTTT
CASSLGTRNEKLFF
>TRBV12-3/TRBV12-4|-|TRBJ1-1|-
TGTGCCAGCAGTTTAGCGCAGGGGACTGAAGCTTTCTTT
CASSLAQGTEAFF
>TRBV27|-|TRBJ1-5|TRBD1
TGTGCCACTAGGAGAACAGGGGCTGGGGATAGCAATCAGCCCCAGCATTTT
CATRRTGAGDSNQPQHF
>TRBV12-3/TRBV12-4|-|TRBJ2-1|-
TGTGCCAGCAGTTTAAATCTCTACAATGAGCAGTTCTTC
CASSLNLYNEQFF
>TRBV27|once|TRBJ1-3|-
TGTGCCAGCAGTTCGTCCGGGACTTCCGGAAACACCATATATTTT
CASSSSGTSGNTIYF
>TRBV5-1|few|TRBJ1-2|-
TGCGCCAGCAGCTTGTCGGGTGGGTATGGCTACACCTTC
CASSLSGGYGYTF
>TRBV24-1|-|TRBJ2-6|-
TGTGCCACCAGTGATCGGGTGGCCAACGTCCTGACTTTC
CATSDRVANVLTF
>TRBV5-4|-|TRBJ2-1|-
TGTGCCAGCAGCTCTGGGGCAATTCTCTACAATGAGCAGTTCTTC
CASSSGAILYNEQFF
>TRBV6-1|-|TRBJ1-5|TRBD1
TGTGCCAGCAGTGAAGCCTGGGACAGGGGTCAGCCCCAGCATTTT
CASSEAWDRGQPQHF
>TRBV7-9|once|TRBJ2-3|-
TGTGCCAGCAGTCGACGGGGGGCTGACGGCACAGATACGCAGTATTTT
CASSRRGADGTDTQYF
>TRBV7-7|-|TRBJ2-3|TRBD2
TGTGCTAGCACCACATTGCAAGCGGGGGGCGGCACAGATACGCAGTATTTT
CASTTLQAGGGTDTQYF
>TRBV7-2|once|TRBJ1-3|TRBD1
TGTGCCAGCACATTGGACAGGGGAGACACCATATATTTT
CASTLDRGDTIYF
>TRBV4-1|few|TRBJ2-4|-
TGCGCCAGCCGTGGAGGGTCCAAAAACATTCAGTACTTC
CASRGGSKNIQYF
>TRBV6-4|few|TRBJ2-2|TRBD2
TGTGCCAGCAGTCTAGCGGGGGAGACCGGGGAGCTGTTTTTT
CASSLAGETGELFF
>TRBV19|-|TRBJ2-7|TRBD1
TGTGCCAGTAGTATATCCGGGACAGGGTCTTTCGAGCAGTACTTC
CASSISGTGSFEQYF
>TRBV11-1|-|TRBJ2-5|TRBD1
TGTGCCAGCAGCCTTGTAGGGGGCAAGGGGATGACCCAGTACTTC
CASSLVGGKGMTQYF
>TRBV28|-|TRBJ1-2|TRBD1
TGTGCCAGCAGACCGGACAGGCTCTATGGCTACACCTTC
CASRPDRLYGYTF
>TRBV9|-|TRBJ2-7|TRBD2
TGTGCCAGCAGCCCCCGGACTAGGACCTACGAGCAGTACTTC
CASSPRTRTYEQYF
>TRBV6-1|-|TRBJ2-1|-
TGTGCCAGCACCCTCGGACGGCAGGGTGGGCAGTTCTTC
CASTLGRQGGQFF
>TRBV3-1/TRBV3-2|-|TRBJ2-5|TRBD1
TGTGCCAGCAGCCATACCGGGACAGGAGTGGAGACCCAGTACTTC
CASSHTGTGVETQYF
>TRBV7-7|-|TRBJ2-5|TRBD2
TGTGCTAGCAGCTCGCAGTTAGCGGGAGGAGGGCCTCGGGAGACCCAGTACTTC
CASSSQLAGGGPRETQYF
>TRBV5-4|-|TRBJ2-2|TRBD2
TGTGCCAGCACAGCGGGGGGCAACACGTACACCGGGGAGCTGTTTTTT
CASTAGGNTYTGELFF
>TRBV6-5|-|TRBJ2-7|TRBD2
TGTGCCAGCGCTGGACTAGCGGGAGGAGCCTACGAGCAGTACTTC
CASAGLAGGAYEQYF
>TRBV4-1|-|TRBJ2-2|TRBD2
TGCGCCAGCAGATCTCGGGGGGAGAACACCGGGGAGCTGTTTTTT
CASRSRGENTGELFF